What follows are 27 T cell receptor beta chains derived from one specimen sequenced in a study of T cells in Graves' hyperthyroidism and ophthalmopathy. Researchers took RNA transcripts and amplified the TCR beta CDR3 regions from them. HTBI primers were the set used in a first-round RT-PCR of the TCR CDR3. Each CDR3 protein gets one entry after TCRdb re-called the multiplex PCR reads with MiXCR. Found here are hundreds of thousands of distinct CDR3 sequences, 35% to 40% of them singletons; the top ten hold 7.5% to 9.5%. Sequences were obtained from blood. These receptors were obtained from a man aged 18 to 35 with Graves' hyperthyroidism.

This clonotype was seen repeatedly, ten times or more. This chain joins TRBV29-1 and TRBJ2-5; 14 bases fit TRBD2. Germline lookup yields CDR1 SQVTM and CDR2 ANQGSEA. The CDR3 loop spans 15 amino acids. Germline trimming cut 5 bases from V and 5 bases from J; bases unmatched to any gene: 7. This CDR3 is CSVRLAGGPVETQYF. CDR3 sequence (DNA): TGCAGCGTTCGACTAGCGGGAGGGCCGGTGGAGACCCAGTACTTC. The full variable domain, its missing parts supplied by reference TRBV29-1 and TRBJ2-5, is SAVISQKPSRDICQRGTSLTIQCQVDSQVTMMFWYRQQPGQSLTLIATANQGSEATYESGFVIDKFPISRPNLTFSTLTVSNMSPEDSSIYLCSVRLAGGPVETQYFGPGTRLLVL.

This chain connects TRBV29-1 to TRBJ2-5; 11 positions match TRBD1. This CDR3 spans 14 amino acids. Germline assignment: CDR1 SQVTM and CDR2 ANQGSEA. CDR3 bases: TGCAGTCGTATCGGGACAGGGGGTTCCGAGACCCAGTACTTC. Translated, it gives CSRIGTGGSETQYF. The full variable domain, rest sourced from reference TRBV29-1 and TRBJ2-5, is SAVISQKPSRDICQRGTSLTIQCQVDSQVTMMFWYRQQPGQSLTLIATANQGSEATYESGFVIDKFPISRPNLTFSTLTVSNMSPEDSSIYLCSRIGTGGSETQYFGPGTRLLVL.

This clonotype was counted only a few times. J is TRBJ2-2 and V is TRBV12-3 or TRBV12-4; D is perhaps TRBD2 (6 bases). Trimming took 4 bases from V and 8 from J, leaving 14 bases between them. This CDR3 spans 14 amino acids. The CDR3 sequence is CASSSSSGVGELFF. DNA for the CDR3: TGTGCCAGCAGTTCAAGTAGCGGAGTGGGGGAGCTGTTTTTT.

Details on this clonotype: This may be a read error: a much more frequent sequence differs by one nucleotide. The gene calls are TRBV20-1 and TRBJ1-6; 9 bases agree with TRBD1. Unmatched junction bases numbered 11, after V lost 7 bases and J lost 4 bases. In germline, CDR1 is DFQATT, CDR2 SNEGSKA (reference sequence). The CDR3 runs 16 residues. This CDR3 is CSVSGGQGGYNSPLHF. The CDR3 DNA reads TGCAGTGTTAGCGGGGGACAGGGAGGATATAATTCACCCCTCCACTTT.

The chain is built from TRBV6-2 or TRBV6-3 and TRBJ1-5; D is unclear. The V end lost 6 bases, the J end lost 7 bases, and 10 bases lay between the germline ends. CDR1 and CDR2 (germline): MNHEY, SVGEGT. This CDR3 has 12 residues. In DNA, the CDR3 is TGTGCCAGCAGGACTTGGGGACAGCCCCAGCATTTT. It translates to CASRTWGQPQHF.

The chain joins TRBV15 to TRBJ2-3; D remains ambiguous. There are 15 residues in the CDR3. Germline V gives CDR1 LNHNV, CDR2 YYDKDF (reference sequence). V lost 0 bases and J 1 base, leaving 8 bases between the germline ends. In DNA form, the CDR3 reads TGTGCCACCAGCAGAGATCCCGCGGGCACAGATACGCAGTATTTT. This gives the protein CATSRDPAGTDTQYF.

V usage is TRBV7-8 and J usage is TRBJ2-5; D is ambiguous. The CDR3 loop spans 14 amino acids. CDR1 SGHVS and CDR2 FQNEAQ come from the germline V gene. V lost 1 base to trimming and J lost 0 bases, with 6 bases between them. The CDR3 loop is CASSLDEYQETQYF. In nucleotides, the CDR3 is TGTGCCAGCAGCTTAGACGAGTACCAAGAGACCCAGTACTTC.

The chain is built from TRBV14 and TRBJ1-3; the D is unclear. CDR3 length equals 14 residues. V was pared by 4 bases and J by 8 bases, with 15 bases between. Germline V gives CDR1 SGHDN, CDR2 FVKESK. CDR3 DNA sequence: TGTGCCAGCAGCCCCTTGGACGGAGGATACACCATATATTTT. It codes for CASSPLDGGYTIYF.

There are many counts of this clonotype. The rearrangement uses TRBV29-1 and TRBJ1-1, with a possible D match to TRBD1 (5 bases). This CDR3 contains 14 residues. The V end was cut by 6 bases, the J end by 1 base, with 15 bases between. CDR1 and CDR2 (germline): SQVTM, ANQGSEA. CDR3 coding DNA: TGCAGCGTAGTGGGGCAGTGGGGGAACACTGAAGCTTTCTTT. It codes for CSVVGQWGNTEAFF.

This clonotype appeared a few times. CDR3 sequence reads: CSAREWTGTNEKLFF. CDR3 DNA sequence: TGCAGTGCTAGAGAGTGGACAGGAACTAATGAAAAACTGTTTTTT. The chain carries TRBV20-1 and TRBJ1-4, with 7 nucleotides matching TRBD1. The CDR3 is 15 residues long. Per germline, CDR1 DFQATT and CDR2 SNEGSKA (reference sequence). J lost 1 base, V lost 0 bases, and 2 bases had no gene match.

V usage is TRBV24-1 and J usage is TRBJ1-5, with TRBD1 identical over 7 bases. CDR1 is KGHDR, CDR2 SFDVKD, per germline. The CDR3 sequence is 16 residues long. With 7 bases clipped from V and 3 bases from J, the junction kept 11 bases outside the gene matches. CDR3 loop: CATSQGQSFVNQPQHF. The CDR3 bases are TGTGCCACCAGCCAGGGACAGTCTTTTGTCAATCAGCCCCAGCATTTT.

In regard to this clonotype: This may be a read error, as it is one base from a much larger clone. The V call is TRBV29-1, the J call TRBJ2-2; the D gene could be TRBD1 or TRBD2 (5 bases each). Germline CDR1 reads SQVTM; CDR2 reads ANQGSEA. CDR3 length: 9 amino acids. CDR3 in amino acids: CSVAGALFF. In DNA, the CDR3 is TGCAGCGTTGCCGGGGCGCTGTTTTTT.

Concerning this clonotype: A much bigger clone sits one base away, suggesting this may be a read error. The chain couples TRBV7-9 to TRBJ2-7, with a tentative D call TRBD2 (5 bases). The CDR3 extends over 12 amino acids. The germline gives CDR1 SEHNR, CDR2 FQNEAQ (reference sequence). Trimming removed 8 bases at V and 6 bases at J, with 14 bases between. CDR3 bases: TGTGCCAGCGTGACGGGGTATCGCGAGCAGTACTTC. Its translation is CASVTGYREQYF.

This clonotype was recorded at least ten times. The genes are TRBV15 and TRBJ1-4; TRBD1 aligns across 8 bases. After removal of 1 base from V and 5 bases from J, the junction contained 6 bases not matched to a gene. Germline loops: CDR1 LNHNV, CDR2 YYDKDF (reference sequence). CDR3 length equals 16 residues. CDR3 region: CATSRGPGQENEKLFF. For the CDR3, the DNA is TGTGCCACCAGCAGAGGACCGGGACAGGAGAATGAAAAACTGTTTTTT.

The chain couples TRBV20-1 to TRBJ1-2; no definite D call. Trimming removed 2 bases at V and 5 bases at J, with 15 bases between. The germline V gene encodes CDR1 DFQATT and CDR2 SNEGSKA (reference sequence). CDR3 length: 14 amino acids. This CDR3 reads CSARWAEFSYGYTF. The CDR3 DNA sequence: TGCAGTGCTAGATGGGCTGAATTCTCATATGGCTACACCTTC.

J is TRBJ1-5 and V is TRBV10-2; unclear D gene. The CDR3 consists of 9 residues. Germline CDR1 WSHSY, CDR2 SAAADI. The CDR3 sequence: CAGNQPQHF. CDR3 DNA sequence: TGCGCGGGCAATCAGCCCCAGCATTTT.

The CDR3, as DNA: TGTGCCAGCGGGAAGCGGGGCGTAAACACCGGGGAGCTGTTTTTT. Residues: CASGKRGVNTGELFF. The rearrangement links TRBV7-6 to TRBJ2-2, with TRBD2 matching over 7 bases. Trimming removed 8 bases from V and 2 bases from J; junction bases left unmatched: 8. From germline, CDR1 is SGHVS and CDR2 FNYEAQ. The CDR3 sequence is 15 residues long.

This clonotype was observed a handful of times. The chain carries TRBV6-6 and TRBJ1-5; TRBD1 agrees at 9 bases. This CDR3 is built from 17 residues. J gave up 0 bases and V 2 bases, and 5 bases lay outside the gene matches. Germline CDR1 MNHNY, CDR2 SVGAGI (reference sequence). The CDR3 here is CASSYPTGGSSNQPQHF. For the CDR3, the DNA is TGTGCCAGCAGTTACCCTACAGGGGGCTCTAGCAATCAGCCCCAGCATTTT.

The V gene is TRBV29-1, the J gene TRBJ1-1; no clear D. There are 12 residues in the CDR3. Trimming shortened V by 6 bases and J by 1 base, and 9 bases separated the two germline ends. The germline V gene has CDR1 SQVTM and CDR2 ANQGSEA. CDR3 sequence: CSVQATNTEAFF. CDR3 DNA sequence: TGCAGCGTCCAGGCTACGAACACTGAAGCTTTCTTT.

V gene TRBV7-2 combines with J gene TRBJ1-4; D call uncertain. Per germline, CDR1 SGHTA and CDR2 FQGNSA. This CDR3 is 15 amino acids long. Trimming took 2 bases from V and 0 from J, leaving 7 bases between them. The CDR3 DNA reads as TGTGCCAGCAGCTTATGGTCTGCAACTAATGAAAAACTGTTTTTT. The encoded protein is CASSLWSATNEKLFF.

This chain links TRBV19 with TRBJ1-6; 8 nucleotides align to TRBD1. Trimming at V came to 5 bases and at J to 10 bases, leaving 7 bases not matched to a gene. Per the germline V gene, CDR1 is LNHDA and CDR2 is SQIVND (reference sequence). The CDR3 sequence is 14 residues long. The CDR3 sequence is CASSRQGILSPLHF. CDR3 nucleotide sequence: TGTGCCAGTAGTCGACAGGGGATTTTGTCACCCCTCCACTTT. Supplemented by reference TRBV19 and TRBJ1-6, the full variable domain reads DGGITQSPKYLFRKEGQNVTLSCEQNLNHDAMYWYRQDPGQGLRLIYYSQIVNDFQKGDIAEGYSVSREKKESFPLTVTSAQKNPTAFYLCASSRQGILSPLHFGNGTRLTVT.

The CDR3 sequence is CASSPYPDGRDTEAFF. As DNA, the CDR3 is TGTGCCAGCAGTCCATATCCGGACGGGCGTGACACTGAAGCTTTCTTT. The chain joins TRBV12-3 or TRBV12-4 to TRBJ1-1, with D unclear. The CDR3 runs 16 residues. V lost 5 bases to trimming and J lost 3 bases, with 19 bases between them.

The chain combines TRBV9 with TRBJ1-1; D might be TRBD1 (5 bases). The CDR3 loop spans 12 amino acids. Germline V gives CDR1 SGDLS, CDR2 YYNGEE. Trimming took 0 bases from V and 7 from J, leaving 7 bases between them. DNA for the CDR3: TGTGCCAGCAGCGTAGGGGACGGTGAAGCTTTCTTT. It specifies CASSVGDGEAFF.

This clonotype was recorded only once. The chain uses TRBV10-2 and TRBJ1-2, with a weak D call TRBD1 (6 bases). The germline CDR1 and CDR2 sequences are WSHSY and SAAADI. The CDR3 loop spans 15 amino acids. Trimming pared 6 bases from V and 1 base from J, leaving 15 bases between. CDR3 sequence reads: CASSFQTGNNYGYTF. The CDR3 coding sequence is TGCGCCAGCAGCTTCCAGACAGGCAATAACTATGGCTACACCTTC.

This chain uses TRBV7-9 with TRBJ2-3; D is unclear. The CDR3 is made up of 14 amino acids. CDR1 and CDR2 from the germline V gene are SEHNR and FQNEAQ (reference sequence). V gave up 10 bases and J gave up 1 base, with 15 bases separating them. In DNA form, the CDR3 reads TGTGCCACCCTTTGTTGCGCGGGCACAGATACGCAGTATTTT. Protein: CATLCCAGTDTQYF.

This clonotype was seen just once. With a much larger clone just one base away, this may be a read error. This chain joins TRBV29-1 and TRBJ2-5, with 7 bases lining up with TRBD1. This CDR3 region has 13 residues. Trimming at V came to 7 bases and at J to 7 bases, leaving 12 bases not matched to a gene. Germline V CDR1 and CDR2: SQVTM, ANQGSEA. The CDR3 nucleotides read TGCAGCGCTATACGGGACAGTCACGGGACCCAGTACTTC. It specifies CSAIRDSHGTQYF. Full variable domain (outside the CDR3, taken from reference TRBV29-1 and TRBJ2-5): SAVISQKPSRDICQRGTSLTIQCQVDSQVTMMFWYRQQPGQSLTLIATANQGSEATYESGFVIDKFPISRPNLTFSTLTVSNMSPEDSSIYLCSAIRDSHGTQYFGPGTRLLVL.

The CDR3 DNA reads TGCGCCAGCAGCTTGTCCGTGAGCGGGACCCCCTACGAGCAGTACTTC. This translates into CASSLSVSGTPYEQYF. The chain has TRBV5-1 and TRBJ2-7; 7 nucleotides match TRBD2. Germline V gene sequence: CDR1 SGHRS, CDR2 YFSETQ. The J segment lost 2 bases and the V segment lost 1 base, leaving 9 bases of the junction unmatched. This CDR3 comprises 16 residues.